The rows below give T cell receptor beta chains drawn from one sample of a study of a mutant IDH1 vaccine in newly diagnosed glioma. Measured with immunoSEQ multiplex PCR; TCRdb has only the in-frame clones, and not every one. This sample has about 54,000 clones, with roughly 80% found just once. No antigens are known for them. The sequencing used PBMCs, collected from a glioma patient whose treatment included an IDH1 peptide vaccine. The source of these receptors is a woman aged 18 to 35 with glioma. The CDR3 runs from the conserved cysteine through the conserved F or W. The D gene is left open where the match is weak. Some rows have no size entry. The others give once, few or many, or a class for an expanded clone.

v_gene	d_gene	j_gene	abundance	CDR3aa	CDR3nt
TRBV6-5	NA	TRBJ1-6	once	CASTTDYNSPLHF	TGTGCCAGCACAACAGACTATAATTCACCCCTCCACTTT
TRBV19	NA	TRBJ1-1	NA	CASSIVQAGGTEAFF	TGTGCCAGTAGTATCGTGCAGGCCGGGGGCACTGAAGCTTTCTTT
TRBV28	NA	TRBJ1-1	NA	CASSLAGVGAEAFF	TGTGCCAGCAGTCTTGCCGGGGTTGGCGCTGAAGCTTTCTTT
TRBV7-8	NA	TRBJ1-2	NA	CASSLAGPDRVGGYTF	TGTGCCAGCAGCTTAGCTGGACCCGACCGGGTTGGTGGCTACACCTTC
TRBV7-9	NA	TRBJ2-7	once	CASSARARGEQYF	TGTGCCAGCAGCGCTAGAGCCAGGGGAGAGCAGTACTTC
TRBV4-1	TRBD2	TRBJ2-4	NA	CASSLYGTSSEVVQYF	TGCGCCAGCAGCTTATACGGGACTAGCTCGGAGGTCGTTCAGTACTTC
TRBV5-1	TRBD2	TRBJ2-1	NA	CASSTGLAGYNEQFF	TGCGCCAGCAGTACCGGACTAGCGGGGTACAATGAGCAGTTCTTC
TRBV10-3	TRBD1	TRBJ1-5	few	CAISETGGSAQHF	TGTGCCATCAGCGAGACAGGGGGATCGGCCCAGCATTTT
TRBV10-3	NA	TRBJ2-2	once	CAISESEGRNTGELFF	TGTGCCATCAGTGAGTCGGAGGGTCGGAACACCGGGGAGCTGTTTTTT
TRBV5-4	NA	TRBJ2-2	NA	CASSLGHQNTGELFF	TGTGCCAGCAGCTTGGGACACCAGAACACCGGGGAGCTGTTTTTT
TRBV5-1	TRBD2	TRBJ2-1	NA	CASSPGLAGVNEQFF	TGCGCCAGCAGCCCAGGACTAGCGGGAGTCAATGAGCAGTTCTTC
TRBV18	NA	TRBJ2-1	NA	CASSPRPGSSYNEQFF	TGTGCCAGCTCACCACGTCCGGGAAGCTCCTACAATGAGCAGTTCTTC
TRBV27	NA	TRBJ2-3	NA	CASSPRTDTQYF	TGTGCCAGCAGTCCCCGCACAGATACGCAGTATTTT
TRBV4-3	TRBD2	TRBJ2-7	NA	CASSQGTSGVYEQYF	TGCGCCAGCAGCCAAGGTACTAGCGGGGTCTACGAGCAGTACTTC
TRBV19	NA	TRBJ1-1	NA	CASSGHFMAFF	TGTGCCAGTAGTGGTCACTTTATGGCTTTCTTT
TRBV9	NA	TRBJ2-6	NA	CASNSRPGANVLTF	TGTGCCAGCAACTCGCGGCCTGGGGCCAACGTCCTGACTTTC
TRBV9	NA	TRBJ2-7	NA	CASSPRVMYEQYF	TGTGCCAGCAGCCCCAGGGTGATGTACGAGCAGTACTTC
TRBV29-1	NA	TRBJ2-2	NA	CSVDVGNTGELFF	TGCAGCGTTGACGTGGGCAACACCGGGGAGCTGTTTTTT
TRBV4-1	NA	TRBJ2-1	once	CASSQDTGDNEQFF	TGCGCCAGCAGCCAAGATACGGGGGACAATGAGCAGTTCTTC
TRBV10-3	TRBD2	TRBJ2-7	NA	CAISHWREGSHEQYF	TGTGCCATCAGCCATTGGAGGGAGGGGAGCCACGAGCAGTACTTC
TRBV9	NA	TRBJ1-2	NA	CASSVGGGLNPYGYTF	TGTGCCAGCAGCGTAGGGGGGGGCCTAAACCCCTATGGCTACACCTTC
TRBV20-1	NA	TRBJ2-3	NA	CSAPGINTQYF	TGCAGTGCCCCTGGCATAAATACGCAGTATTTT
TRBV19	NA	TRBJ1-2	once	CASSISDSYGYTF	TGTGCCAGTAGTATTTCCGACAGCTATGGCTACACCTTC
TRBV19	NA	TRBJ1-6	NA	CASTPVGISYNSPLHF	TGTGCCAGTACCCCCGTGGGAATTAGCTATAATTCACCCCTCCACTTT
TRBV10-1	NA	TRBJ1-1	NA	CASSERTEIEAFF	TGCGCCAGCAGTGAGCGGACAGAGATTGAAGCTTTCTTT
TRBV2	TRBD2	TRBJ2-7	NA	CASRGSGGRGNYYEQYF	TGTGCCAGCAGGGGTAGCGGGGGCCGGGGAAACTACTACGAGCAGTACTTC
TRBV7-2	NA	TRBJ2-4	NA	CASSSHLGPNIQYF	TGTGCCAGCAGCTCCCACCTAGGGCCGAACATTCAGTACTTC
TRBV2	TRBD1	TRBJ2-7	NA	CASSLTGAYEQYF	TGTGCCAGCAGTTTGACAGGGGCCTACGAGCAGTACTTC
TRBV27	NA	TRBJ2-2	NA	CASSFISTGELFF	TGTGCCAGCAGTTTCATCAGCACCGGGGAGCTGTTTTTT
TRBV6-1	NA	TRBJ1-5	few	CASSEISGGNQPQHF	TGTGCCAGCAGTGAGATTAGTGGGGGCAATCAGCCCCAGCATTTT